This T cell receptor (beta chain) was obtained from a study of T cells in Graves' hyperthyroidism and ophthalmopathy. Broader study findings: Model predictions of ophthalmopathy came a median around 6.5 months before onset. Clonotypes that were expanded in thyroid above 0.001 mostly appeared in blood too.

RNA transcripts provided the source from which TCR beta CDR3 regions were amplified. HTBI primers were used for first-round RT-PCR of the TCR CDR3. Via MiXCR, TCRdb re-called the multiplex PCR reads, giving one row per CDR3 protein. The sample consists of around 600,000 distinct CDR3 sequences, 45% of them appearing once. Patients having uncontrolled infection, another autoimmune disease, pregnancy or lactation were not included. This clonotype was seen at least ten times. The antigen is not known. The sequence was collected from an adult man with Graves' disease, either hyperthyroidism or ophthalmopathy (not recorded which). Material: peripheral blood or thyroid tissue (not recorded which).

The CDR3 region has the DNA TGTGCCACCAGCGTGACAGGGGGCGCGGGTGGCTACACCTTC. Amino acid sequence: CATSVTGGAGGYTF. The chain is built from TRBV24-1 and TRBJ1-2; 10 nucleotides align to TRBD1. This CDR3 has 14 residues. CDR1 is KGHDR, CDR2 SFDVKD, per germline. V trimming: 7 bases; J trimming: 7 bases; junction bases outside the gene matches: 8.